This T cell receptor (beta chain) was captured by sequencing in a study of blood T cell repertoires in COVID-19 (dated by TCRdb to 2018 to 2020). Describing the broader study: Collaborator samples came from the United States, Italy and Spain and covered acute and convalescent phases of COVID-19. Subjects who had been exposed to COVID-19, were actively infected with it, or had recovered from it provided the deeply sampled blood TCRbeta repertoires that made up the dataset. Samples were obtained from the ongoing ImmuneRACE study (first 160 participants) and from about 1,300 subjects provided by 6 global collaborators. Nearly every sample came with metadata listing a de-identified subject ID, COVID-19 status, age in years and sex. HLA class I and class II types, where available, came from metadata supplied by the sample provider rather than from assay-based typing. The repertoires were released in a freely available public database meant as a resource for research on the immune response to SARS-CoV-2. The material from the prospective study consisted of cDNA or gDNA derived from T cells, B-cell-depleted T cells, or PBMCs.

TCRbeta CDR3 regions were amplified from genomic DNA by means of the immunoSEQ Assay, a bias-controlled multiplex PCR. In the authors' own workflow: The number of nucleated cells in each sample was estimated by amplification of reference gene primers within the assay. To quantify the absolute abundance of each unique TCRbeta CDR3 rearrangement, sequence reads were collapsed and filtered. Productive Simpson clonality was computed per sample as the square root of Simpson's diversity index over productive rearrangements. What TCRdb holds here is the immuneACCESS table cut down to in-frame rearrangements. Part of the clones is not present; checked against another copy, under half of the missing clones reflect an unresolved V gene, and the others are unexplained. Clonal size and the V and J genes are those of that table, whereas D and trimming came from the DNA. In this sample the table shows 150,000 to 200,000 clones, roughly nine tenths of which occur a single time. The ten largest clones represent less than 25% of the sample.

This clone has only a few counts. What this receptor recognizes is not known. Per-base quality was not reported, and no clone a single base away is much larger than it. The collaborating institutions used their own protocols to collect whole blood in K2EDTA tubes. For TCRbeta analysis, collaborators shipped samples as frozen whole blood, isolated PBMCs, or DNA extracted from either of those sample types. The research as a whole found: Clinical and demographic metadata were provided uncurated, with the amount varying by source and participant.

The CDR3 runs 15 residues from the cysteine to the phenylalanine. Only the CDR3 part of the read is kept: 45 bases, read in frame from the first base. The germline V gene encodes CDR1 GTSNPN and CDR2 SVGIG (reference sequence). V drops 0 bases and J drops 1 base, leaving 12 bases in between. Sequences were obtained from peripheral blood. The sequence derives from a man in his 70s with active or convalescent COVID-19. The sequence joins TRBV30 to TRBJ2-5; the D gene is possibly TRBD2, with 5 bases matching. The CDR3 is CAWSVLRAAQETQYF. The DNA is TGTGCCTGGAGTGTATTGAGAGCGGCCCAAGAGACCCAGTACTTC.